This T cell receptor (beta chain) is drawn from a study of T cell repertoires in cytomegalovirus infection. Comments on this clonotype: Its antigen is unidentified.

With 3 bases removed from V and 3 bases from J, the gap between germline ends came to 6 bases. The length of the CDR3 is 12 residues. Germline CDR1 reads SGHDN; CDR2 reads FVKESK. MiXCR was run by TCRdb on the reads, yielding one entry per CDR3 protein. The table lists about 770,000 distinct CDR3 sequences, just under 30% of them singletons. The sequence was collected from a human donor in good health (CMV status not recorded). Some clones in this sample may be carry-over from other donors' samples. The chain is built from TRBV14 and TRBJ2-7; D gene ambiguous. This specimen was cultured CD8+ T cells from PBMCs, taken from culture after CMV antigen stimulation. CDR3 sequence reads: CASSQVRYEQYF. For the CDR3, the DNA is TGTGCCAGCAGCCAGGTTCGCTACGAGCAGTACTTC.